This T cell receptor beta chain appears in the sequencing data of a study of regulatory T cells in long-lasting Graves disease. Germline V gene lookup returns CDR1 MNHEY and CDR2 SVGAGI. This CDR3 region has 15 residues. V shed 4 bases and J shed 0 bases, with 10 bases lying between them. Stated time point: newly diagnosed GD, antithyroid drugs for less than 3 months. PBMC-derived RNA was used for the TCR library. Library construction for TCR beta used iRepertoire HTBI primers and Arm-PCR of CDR3 regions. Each CDR3 protein gets one entry after TCRdb re-called the multiplex PCR reads with MiXCR. The repertoire has about 620,000 distinct CDR3 sequences, 15% to 20% of them found once; the top ten carry 15% to 20%. This clonotype showed up many times. The sample was also linked to a second study, of T cells in Graves' hyperthyroidism and ophthalmopathy.

Source: peripheral blood mononuclear cells (PBMCs), taken at new diagnosis, from a patient treated with antithyroid drugs. The V and J genes are TRBV6-5 and TRBJ1-5; no reliable D call. The receptor comes from a woman under 40 with Graves disease. Written as DNA, the CDR3 is TGTGCCAGCAGTTTTGGGCAGAATAGCAATCAGCCCCAGCATTTT. This encodes CASSFGQNSNQPQHF.